The clone carrying this T cell receptor (beta chain) was found many times. The entry originates in a study of shared clonotypes between healthy human individuals. The CDR3 loop spans 14 amino acids. The V gene lost 4 bases and the J gene lost 5 bases, with 15 bases spanning the gap. The germline CDR1 and CDR2 sequences are SNHLY and FYNNEI. An assay was performed, and its level was deep. The protocol was immunoSEQ multiplex PCR, while the TCRdb copy is restricted to in-frame clones and leaves out a portion. The repertoire includes around 700,000 clones, roughly 70% of them detected once, and approximately 1.7% sits in the top ten.

The clonotype was recovered from a woman aged 25-40 years in good health. What was sequenced was memory CD4+ T cells sorted from blood. Sample subset: CD45RA-negative fraction. The chain links TRBV2 to TRBJ2-7; D not certain. The CDR3 region is CASSAGSPAHEQYF. The CDR3 DNA sequence: TGTGCCAGCAGTGCGGGCAGCCCAGCCCACGAGCAGTACTTC.